A single T cell receptor (beta chain) is shown here with its context. Germline V gene sequence: CDR1 SGHRS, CDR2 YFSETQ. The CDR3 length is 10 residues. The germline V and J ends were trimmed by 0 bases and 11 bases, with 3 bases remaining between them. Source study methods: Reference gene primers were amplified, and this amplification served to estimate nucleated cell counts. Produced via immunoSEQ multiplex PCR; TCRdb's table is partial and in-frame only. V, J and clone size reflect that table, while D and trimming were determined from the DNA. The sample yields fewer than 90,000 clones, about 78% seen once. This entry belongs to a study of blood T cell repertoires in COVID-19. Whole-study context: Donors in the United States, Italy and Spain gave samples during acute or convalescent COVID-19.

V gene TRBV5-1 combines with J gene TRBJ2-1; no firm D call. Sequenced input: peripheral blood. This receptor was obtained from a woman older than 75 with acute or convalescent COVID-19. CDR3 loop: CASSLGQQFF. The CDR3, as DNA: TGCGCCAGCAGCTTGGGGCAGCAGTTCTTC.